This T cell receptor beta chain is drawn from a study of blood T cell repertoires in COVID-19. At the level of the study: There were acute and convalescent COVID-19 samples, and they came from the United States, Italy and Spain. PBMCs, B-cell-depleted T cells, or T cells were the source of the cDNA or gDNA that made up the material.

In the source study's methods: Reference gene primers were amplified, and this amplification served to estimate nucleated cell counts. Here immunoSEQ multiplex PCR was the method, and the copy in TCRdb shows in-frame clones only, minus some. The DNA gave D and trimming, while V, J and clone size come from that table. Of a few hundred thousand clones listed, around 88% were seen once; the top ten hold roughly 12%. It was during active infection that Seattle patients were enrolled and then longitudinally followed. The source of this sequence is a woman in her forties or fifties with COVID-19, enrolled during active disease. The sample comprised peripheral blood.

Here the CDR3 reads CASTLPRRGYGYTF. The CDR3 DNA follows: TGTGCCAGCACCCTACCCCGCAGGGGGTATGGCTACACCTTC. The chain carries TRBV28 and TRBJ1-2; 7 nucleotides line up with TRBD1. V lost 7 bases and J lost 5; bases outside the gene matches: 10. Germline V gives CDR1 MDHEN, CDR2 SYDVKM. The CDR3 loop spans 14 amino acids.